The 22 T cell receptor beta chains below all came from one sample that was sequenced in a study of early stage breast cancer tumors (TCRdb year 2017). The library relied on the immunoSEQ multiplex PCR assay. In its TCRdb copy, this immuneACCESS table keeps in-frame sequences only and misses some clones. Where compared with another copy, unresolved V genes explain less than half of these, and the others have no known cause. In all, the sample holds more than 13,000 clones, and roughly 83% of those were seen once. The top ten clonotypes cover about 7.4% of the sample. Specimen: normal breast tissue next to the tumor. The receptors shown here come from a person aged 45-60 years with breast cancer.

The rearrangement uses TRBV5-8 and TRBJ1-2, with 9 positions matching TRBD1. Per germline, CDR1 SGHTS and CDR2 YDEGEE. The CDR3 is 13 residues long. The V segment lost 7 bases and the J segment 5 bases; nucleotides outside the gene matches: 6. DNA for the CDR3: TGTGCCAGCCGAGGGACAGGGAGGTATGGCTACACCTTC. The encoded protein is CASRGTGRYGYTF.

The chain combines TRBV18 with TRBJ2-1; TRBD2 matches 10 bases. This CDR3 spans 13 amino acids. Germline V gene data show CDR1 as KGHSH and CDR2 as LQKENI. With 4 bases clipped from V and 8 bases from J, the junction kept 2 bases outside the gene matches. The CDR3 protein is CASSQGLAYEQFF. In nucleotides, the CDR3 is TGTGCCAGCTCACAGGGACTAGCGTATGAGCAGTTCTTC.

This clone was picked up a small number of times. At one end, the junction sequence differs from germline, possibly due to a read error. The chain is built from TRBV27 and TRBJ2-7; possible D gene TRBD1, 6 bases. Germline values: CDR1 MNHEY, CDR2 SMNVEV (reference sequence). The CDR3 sequence is 8 residues long. Here the CDR3 reads CASSGQPF. As DNA, the CDR3 is TGTGCCAGCAGCGGACAGCCATTC.

This chain links TRBV11-3 with TRBJ2-3, with TRBD2 identical over 7 bases. From germline, CDR1 is SGHNT and CDR2 YENEEA. The CDR3 is made up of 15 amino acids. V dropped 1 base and J dropped 2; count of bases not matched to a gene: 3. The CDR3 here is CASSLGGGATDTQYF. The CDR3 DNA follows: TGTGCCAGCAGCTTAGGGGGGGGAGCCACAGATACGCAGTATTTT.

The gene calls are TRBV7-4 and TRBJ2-3; TRBD2 matches at 13 bases. Germline lookup yields CDR1 SGHVT and CDR2 SQSDAQ. This CDR3 has 16 residues. Germline trimming cut 1 base from V and 4 bases from J; bases unmatched to any gene: 2. The DNA for the CDR3 is TGTGCCAGCAGCTTAGAGACTAGCGGGGGGCCAGATACGCAGTATTTT. Protein sequence: CASSLETSGGPDTQYF.

This chain links TRBV10-3 with TRBJ2-4; a possible D gene is TRBD2 (5 bases). The CDR3 consists of 14 residues. Looked up from germline, CDR1 is ENHRY and CDR2 is SYGVKD. Trimming shortened V by 2 bases and J by 0 bases, and 5 bases separated the two germline ends. Written as DNA, the CDR3 is TGTGCCATCAGTGAGAGCGGAGCCAAAAACATTCAGTACTTC. Translating it yields CAISESGAKNIQYF.

The chain couples TRBV6-5 to TRBJ1-2; D possibly corresponds to TRBD1 (5 bases). This CDR3 has 14 residues. Germline-derived CDR1 and CDR2 are MNHEY and SVGAGI. Trimming cost V 2 bases and J 8 bases, with 15 bases left between them. The CDR3 bases are TGTGCCAGCAGTTACCGGACGGGGCGGAGGGGCTACACCTTC. It translates to CASSYRTGRRGYTF.

This CDR3 is CASSLEVTGPSSDEQYF. In nucleotides, the CDR3 is TGCGCCAGCAGCTTGGAAGTGACAGGACCATCTTCAGACGAGCAGTACTTC. The chain carries TRBV5-1 and TRBJ2-7, with D possibly matching TRBD1 (6 bases). V lost 0 bases to trimming and J lost 5 bases, with 21 bases between them. Germline V gene sequence: CDR1 SGHRS, CDR2 YFSETQ. The CDR3 length is 17 residues. Combining the CDR3 with reference TRBV5-1 and TRBJ2-7 gives the whole variable domain KAGVTQTPRYLIKTRGQQVTLSCSPISGHRSVSWYQQTPGQGLQFLFEYFSETQRNKGNFPGRFSGRQFSNSRSEMNVSTLELGDSALYLCASSLEVTGPSSDEQYFGPGTRLTVT.

This sequence joins TRBV5-4 and TRBJ2-3, with no clear D. Germline CDR1 reads SGHNT; CDR2 reads YYREEE (reference sequence). The V gene lost 4 bases and the J gene lost 3 bases, with 6 bases spanning the gap. This CDR3 spans 12 amino acids. CDR3 region: CASSQDTDTQYF. CDR3 coding DNA: TGTGCCAGCAGCCAAGATACAGATACGCAGTATTTT.

The chain couples TRBV11-2 to TRBJ2-3, with D perhaps TRBD1 or TRBD2 (5 bases each). Germline V gene data show CDR1 as SGHAT and CDR2 as FQNNGV. The CDR3 has 14 amino acids. V was cut by 1 base and J by 4 bases, with 9 bases left in between. The CDR3 bases are TGTGCCAGCAGCTTAGGGGGACCTGCAGATACGCAGTATTTT. Translation: CASSLGGPADTQYF.

The genes are TRBV5-1 and TRBJ2-3; no clear D gene. This CDR3 region has 11 residues. Germline loops: CDR1 SGHRS, CDR2 YFSETQ. Trimming pared 0 bases from V and 6 bases from J, leaving 2 bases between. Written as DNA, the CDR3 is TGCGCCAGCAGCTTGGAGGATACGCAGTATTTT. It is translated as CASSLEDTQYF.

Only one count was recorded for this clone. The rearrangement links TRBV7-6 to TRBJ2-1; tentative D call: TRBD2 (6 bases). This CDR3 region has 18 residues. The germline V and J ends were trimmed by 3 bases and 0 bases, with 18 bases remaining between them. The germline V gene encodes CDR1 SGHVS and CDR2 FNYEAQ. CDR3 protein: CASSLVTGDGSSYNEQFF. DNA of the CDR3: TGTGCCAGCAGCTTGGTAACGGGGGACGGTAGCTCCTACAATGAGCAGTTCTTC.

The rearrangement links TRBV29-1 to TRBJ2-4; 11 bases align to TRBD2. The CDR3 consists of 15 residues. Per the germline V gene, CDR1 is SQVTM and CDR2 is ANQGSEA. V was pared by 2 bases and J by 8 bases, with 8 bases of the junction left unmatched. The chain's CDR3 is CSVELGTSGGDIQYF. The CDR3 DNA is TGCAGCGTTGAATTAGGGACTAGCGGCGGGGACATTCAGTACTTC.

V usage is TRBV10-1 and J usage is TRBJ2-3; the match to TRBD2 covers 10 bases. Germline trimming cut 2 bases from V and 1 base from J; bases unmatched to any gene: 6. Germline V CDR1 and CDR2: WNHNN, SYGVQD (reference sequence). This CDR3 has 17 residues. As DNA, the CDR3 is TGCGCCAGCAGTGAGACTAGCGGGAAGAGTGGCACAGATACGCAGTATTTT. Amino acids: CASSETSGKSGTDTQYF.

The gene calls are TRBV27 and TRBJ2-5; D unresolved. This CDR3 spans 13 amino acids. Looked up from germline, CDR1 is MNHEY and CDR2 is SMNVEV (reference sequence). Trimming removed 5 bases at V and 0 bases at J, with 7 bases between. CDR3 sequence reads: CASSPSYQETQYF. The CDR3 DNA follows: TGTGCCAGCAGTCCCTCGTACCAAGAGACCCAGTACTTC.

This clone was detected only a few times. V usage is TRBV29-1 and J usage is TRBJ1-1; 8 nucleotides line up with TRBD1. Trimming cost V 4 bases and J 1 base; bases outside gene matches: 5. CDR3 length: 14 residues. The germline V gene encodes CDR1 SQVTM and CDR2 ANQGSEA. CDR3 sequence: CSVAGGAGNTEAFF. The CDR3 DNA sequence: TGCAGCGTTGCAGGGGGCGCGGGGAACACTGAAGCTTTCTTT.

The genes are TRBV7-2 and TRBJ2-3; D is tentatively TRBD1 or TRBD2 (7 bases each). Germline V CDR1 and CDR2: SGHTA, FQGNSA. Trimming left V 2 bases short and J 4 bases short, with 13 bases between. This CDR3 comprises 15 residues. CDR3 in DNA: TGTGCCAGCAGCTTACAGGGGGGGGGACCAGATACGCAGTATTTT. This gives the protein CASSLQGGGPDTQYF.

There are a few counts of this clone. The V and J genes are TRBV19 and TRBJ1-1, with D unresolved. Germline lookup yields CDR1 LNHDA and CDR2 SQIVND (reference sequence). CDR3 size: 12 residues. Trimming took 3 bases from V and 7 from J, leaving 9 bases between them. The DNA of the CDR3 is TGTGCCAGTAGTATTGAATGGGGTGAAGCTTTCTTT. It is translated as CASSIEWGEAFF.

This rearrangement joins TRBV28 to TRBJ2-1; 9 positions agree with TRBD2. The V gene end was trimmed by 7 bases and the J gene end by 14 bases; junction bases not matched to a gene: 18. CDR1 is MDHEN and CDR2 is SYDVKM in the germline V gene. The CDR3 has 15 residues. In DNA, the CDR3 is TGTGCCAGCACCAATATAGCGGGAGAGGGGGCCGGGGAGTTCTTC. This translates into CASTNIAGEGAGEFF.

The J gene is TRBJ1-6, the V gene TRBV5-1; the D gene is possibly TRBD1 (6 bases). Germline V gives CDR1 SGHRS, CDR2 YFSETQ. The CDR3 spans 14 residues. Trimming removed 4 bases at V and 5 bases at J, with 10 bases between. CDR3: CASSVGQNNSPLHF. The CDR3 DNA reads TGCGCCAGCAGCGTGGGACAAAATAATTCACCCCTCCACTTT.

This chain connects TRBV11-2 to TRBJ2-7; 10 nucleotides agree with TRBD2. The CDR3 is 13 residues long. V lost 5 bases, J lost 7 bases, and 5 bases stayed unmatched. In germline, CDR1 is SGHAT, CDR2 FQNNGV. Here the CDR3 DNA reads TGTGCCAGCAGCCTACCGGGACTAGCGGAGCAGTACTTC. Its translation: CASSLPGLAEQYF.

CDR3 amino acids: CASISGTSGGAGADTQYF. In DNA form, the CDR3 reads TGTGCCAGCATCTCCGGGACTAGCGGGGGGGCGGGTGCAGATACGCAGTATTTT. V and J are TRBV28 and TRBJ2-3; 16 bases align to TRBD2. J lost 4 bases, V lost 7 bases, and 11 bases had no gene match. The CDR3 length is 18 residues. Germline assignment: CDR1 MDHEN and CDR2 SYDVKM.